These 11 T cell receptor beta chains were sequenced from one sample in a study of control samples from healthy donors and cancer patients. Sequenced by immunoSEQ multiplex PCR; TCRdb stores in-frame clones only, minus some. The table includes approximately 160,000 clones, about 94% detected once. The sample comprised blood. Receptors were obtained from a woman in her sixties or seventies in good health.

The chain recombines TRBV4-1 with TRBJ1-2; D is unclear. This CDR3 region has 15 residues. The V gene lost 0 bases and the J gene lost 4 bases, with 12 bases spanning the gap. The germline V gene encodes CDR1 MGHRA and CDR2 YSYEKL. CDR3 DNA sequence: TGCGCCAGCAGCCAAGATGCACGAGGACTCTATGGCTACACCTTC. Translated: CASSQDARGLYGYTF.

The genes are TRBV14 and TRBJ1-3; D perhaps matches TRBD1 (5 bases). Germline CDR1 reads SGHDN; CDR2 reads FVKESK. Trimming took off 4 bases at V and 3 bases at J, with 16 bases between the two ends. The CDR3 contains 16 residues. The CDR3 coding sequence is TGTGCCAGCAGCCCCACCCAGGGAAAAGTTGGAAACACCATATATTTT. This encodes CASSPTQGKVGNTIYF.

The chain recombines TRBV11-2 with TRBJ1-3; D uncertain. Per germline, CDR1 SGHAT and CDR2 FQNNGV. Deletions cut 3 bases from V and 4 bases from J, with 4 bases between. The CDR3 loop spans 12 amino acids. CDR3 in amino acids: CASSFGGNTIYF. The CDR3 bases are TGTGCCAGCAGCTTCGGGGGAAACACCATATATTTT.

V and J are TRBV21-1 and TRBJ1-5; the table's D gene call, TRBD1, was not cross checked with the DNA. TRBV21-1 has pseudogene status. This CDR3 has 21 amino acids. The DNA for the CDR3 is TGTGCCAGCAGCAAAGGTAGCGGTACCGGGACAGGGGGCTGTGGAAATCAGCCCCAGCATTTT. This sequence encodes CASSKGSGTGTGGCGNQPQHF.

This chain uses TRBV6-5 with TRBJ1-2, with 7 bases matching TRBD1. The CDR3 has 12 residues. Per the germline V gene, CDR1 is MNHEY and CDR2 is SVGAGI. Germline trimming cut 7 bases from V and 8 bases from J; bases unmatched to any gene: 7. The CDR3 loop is CASTGQVGGYTF. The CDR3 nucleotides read TGTGCCAGCACCGGACAGGTTGGAGGCTACACCTTC.

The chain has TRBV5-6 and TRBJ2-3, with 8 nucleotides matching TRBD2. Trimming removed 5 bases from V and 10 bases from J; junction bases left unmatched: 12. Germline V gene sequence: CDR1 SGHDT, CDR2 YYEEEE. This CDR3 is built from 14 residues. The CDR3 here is CASRDGGASGAQYF. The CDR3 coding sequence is TGTGCCAGCAGGGACGGGGGGGCCTCAGGGGCGCAGTATTTT.

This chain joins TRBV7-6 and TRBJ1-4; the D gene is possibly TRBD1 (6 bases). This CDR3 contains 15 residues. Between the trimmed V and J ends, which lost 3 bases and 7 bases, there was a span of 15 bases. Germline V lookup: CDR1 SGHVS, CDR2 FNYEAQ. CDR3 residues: CASSFLQGGSEKLFF. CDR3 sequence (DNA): TGTGCCAGCAGCTTTTTACAGGGAGGAAGTGAAAAACTGTTTTTT.

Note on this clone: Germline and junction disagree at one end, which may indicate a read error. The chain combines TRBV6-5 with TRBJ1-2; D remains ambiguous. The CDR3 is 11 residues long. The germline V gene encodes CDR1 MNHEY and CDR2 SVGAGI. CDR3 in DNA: TGTGCCAGCAGTTACGGGTATGGCTACGCCTTC. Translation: CASSYGYGYAF.

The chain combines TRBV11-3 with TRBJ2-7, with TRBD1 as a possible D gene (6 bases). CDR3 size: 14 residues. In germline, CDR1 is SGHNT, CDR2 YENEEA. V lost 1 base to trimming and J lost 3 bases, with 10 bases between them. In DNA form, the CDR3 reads TGTGCCAGCAGCTTAGGTAGGGGGAACTACGAGCAGTACTTC. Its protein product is CASSLGRGNYEQYF.

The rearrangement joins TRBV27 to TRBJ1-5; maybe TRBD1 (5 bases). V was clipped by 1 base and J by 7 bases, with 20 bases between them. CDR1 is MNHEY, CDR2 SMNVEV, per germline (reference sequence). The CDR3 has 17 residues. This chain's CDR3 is CASSLFSRPRVGQPQHF. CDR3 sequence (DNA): TGTGCCAGCAGTTTATTTTCTCGTCCCAGGGTGGGGCAGCCCCAGCATTTT.

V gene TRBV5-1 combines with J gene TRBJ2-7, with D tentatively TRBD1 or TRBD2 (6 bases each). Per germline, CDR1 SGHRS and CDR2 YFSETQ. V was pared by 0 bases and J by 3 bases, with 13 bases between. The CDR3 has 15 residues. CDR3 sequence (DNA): TGCGCCAGCAGCTTGGGGGGGGCGCAACGCTACGAGCAGTACTTC. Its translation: CASSLGGAQRYEQYF.